This T cell receptor (beta chain) derives from a study of regulatory T cells in long-lasting Graves disease. Study details: A definition of persistent Graves' disease required over 5 years of antithyroid drugs plus positive TSH receptor antibodies. Findings of the study overall: There was favoring of TRBV28, TRBJ1-2 and TRBJ2-5 in persistent disease. Patients with persistent Graves' had lower TCR diversity than newly diagnosed patients.

Sequencing libraries for TCR beta were prepared with iRepertoire HTBI primers and Arm-PCR of CDR3 regions. TCRdb independently ran MiXCR on the multiplex PCR reads; one entry per CDR3 protein. Among approximately 690,000 distinct CDR3 sequences listed, around 32% were seen once. The time point: persistent/refractory GD, antithyroid drugs over 5 years with positive TRAb. PBMC RNA served as the TCR library source. The germline gives CDR1 LGHDT, CDR2 YNNKEL (reference sequence). The CDR3 contains 13 residues. V was pared by 4 bases and J by 9 bases, with 15 bases between. Comment on this clonotype: The antigen is unknown.

The sequence was obtained from a female donor with Graves disease. Sequences were derived from peripheral blood mononuclear cells (PBMCs), sampled when the disease was refractory, from a patient treated with antithyroid drugs. The chain uses TRBV3-1 and TRBJ2-5, with a possible D match to TRBD2 (5 bases). CDR3 DNA: TGTGCCAGCAGCCCCGAGGGAGTGCGGGCCCAGTACTTC. Translating it yields CASSPEGVRAQYF.